This T cell receptor (beta chain) was sequenced during a study of graft-versus-host responses after intestinal transplantation. About the study: Transplants given to recipients were multivisceral, liver-intestinal, or isolated intestinal. Anti-thymocyte globulin induction, then tacrolimus and steroids for two to four years, went to all recipients.

Germline loops: CDR1 GTSNPN, CDR2 SVGIG (reference sequence). Trimming removed 5 bases from V and 1 base from J, with 11 bases in between. The CDR3 runs 13 residues. General study points: Peak circulating GvH clone levels were associated with early post-transplant HvG declines.

On this clone: No antigen is known for it.

The assay was immunoSEQ multiplex PCR, and TCRdb's table has in-frame clones only and misses some. The data show roughly 120,000 clones, with approximately 92% seen just once and 0.45% to 0.65% held by the top ten. This TCR came from a human donor who received an intestinal transplant. Sequenced here: unstimulated CD8+ T cells sorted from spleen or lymph node cells, sampled before intestinal transplant. The V call is TRBV30, the J call TRBJ1-1; perhaps TRBD1 as D (5 bases). The CDR3 sequence: CAWDYGTNTEAFF. CDR3 coding DNA: TGTGCCTGGGACTACGGGACGAACACTGAAGCTTTCTTT. Variable domain in full (rest from reference TRBV30 and TRBJ1-1): SQTIHQWPATLVQPVGSPLSLECTVEGTSNPNLYWYRQAAGRGLQLLFYSVGIGQISSEVPQNLSASRPQDRQFILSSKKLLLSDSGFYLCAWDYGTNTEAFFGQGTRLTVV.